The sequence of this T cell receptor (beta chain) was determined in a study of T cell repertoires in cytomegalovirus infection. At the level of the study: An indication of both CMV infection and matching HLA type came from public TCR beta signatures.

This clonotype was detected only a few times. TCRdb independently ran MiXCR on the reads; one entry per CDR3 protein. The sample lists 160,000 or so distinct CDR3 sequences, roughly a sixth occurring once. Germline V gene data show CDR1 as MGHRA and CDR2 as YSYEKL. The CDR3 covers 13 residues. V gave up 0 bases and J gave up 5 bases, with 5 bases separating them. The sequenced sample consisted of CD8+ T cells from PBMCs. This clonotype was obtained from a human donor in good health (CMV status not recorded). Some clones in this sample may be carry-over from other donors' samples. This rearrangement joins TRBV4-1 to TRBJ2-1, with unresolved D. The CDR3 reads CASSQEINNEQFF. CDR3 coding DNA: TGCGCCAGCAGCCAAGAGATAAACAATGAGCAGTTCTTC.